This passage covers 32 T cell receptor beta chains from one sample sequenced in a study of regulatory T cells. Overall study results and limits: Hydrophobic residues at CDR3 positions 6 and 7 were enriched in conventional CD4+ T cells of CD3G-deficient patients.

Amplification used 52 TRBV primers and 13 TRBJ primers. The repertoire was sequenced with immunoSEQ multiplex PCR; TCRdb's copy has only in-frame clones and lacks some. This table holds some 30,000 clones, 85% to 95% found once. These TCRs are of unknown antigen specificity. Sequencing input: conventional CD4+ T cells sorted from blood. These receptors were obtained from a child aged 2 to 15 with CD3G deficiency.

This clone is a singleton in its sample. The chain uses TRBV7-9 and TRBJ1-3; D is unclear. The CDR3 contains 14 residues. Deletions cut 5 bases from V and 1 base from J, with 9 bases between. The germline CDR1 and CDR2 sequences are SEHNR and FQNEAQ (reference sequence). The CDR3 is CASSPGWSGNTIYF. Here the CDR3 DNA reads TGTGCCAGCAGCCCAGGCTGGTCTGGAAACACCATATATTTT.

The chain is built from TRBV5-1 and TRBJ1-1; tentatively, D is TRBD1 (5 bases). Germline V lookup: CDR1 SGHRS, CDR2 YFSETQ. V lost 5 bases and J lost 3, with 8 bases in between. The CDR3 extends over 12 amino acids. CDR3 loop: CASRGEDTEAFF. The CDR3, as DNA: TGCGCCAGCAGGGGGGAAGACACTGAAGCTTTCTTT.

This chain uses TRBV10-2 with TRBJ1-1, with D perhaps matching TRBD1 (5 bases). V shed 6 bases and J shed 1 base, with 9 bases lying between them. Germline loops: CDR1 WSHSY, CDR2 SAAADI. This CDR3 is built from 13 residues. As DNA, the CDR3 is TGCGCCAGCAGCCCGGGGCCGAACACTGAAGCTTTCTTT. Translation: CASSPGPNTEAFF.

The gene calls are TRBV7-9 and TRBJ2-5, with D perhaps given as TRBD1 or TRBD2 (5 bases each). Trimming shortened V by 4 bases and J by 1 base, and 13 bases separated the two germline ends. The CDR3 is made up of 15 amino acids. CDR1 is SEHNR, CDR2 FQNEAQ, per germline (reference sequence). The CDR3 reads CASSSSEGSQETQYF. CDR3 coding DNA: TGTGCCAGCAGCTCTTCAGAGGGGAGCCAAGAGACCCAGTACTTC.

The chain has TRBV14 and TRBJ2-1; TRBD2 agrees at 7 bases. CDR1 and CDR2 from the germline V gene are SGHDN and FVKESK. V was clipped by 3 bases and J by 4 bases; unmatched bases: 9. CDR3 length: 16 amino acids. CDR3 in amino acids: CASSHPEREWYNEQFF. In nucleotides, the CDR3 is TGTGCCAGCAGCCATCCTGAGCGGGAATGGTACAATGAGCAGTTCTTC. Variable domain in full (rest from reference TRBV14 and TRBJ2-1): EAGVTQFPSHSVIEKGQTVTLRCDPISGHDNLYWYRRVMGKEIKFLLHFVKESKQDESGMPNNRFLAERTGGTYSTLKVQPAELEDSGVYFCASSHPEREWYNEQFFGPGTRLTVL.

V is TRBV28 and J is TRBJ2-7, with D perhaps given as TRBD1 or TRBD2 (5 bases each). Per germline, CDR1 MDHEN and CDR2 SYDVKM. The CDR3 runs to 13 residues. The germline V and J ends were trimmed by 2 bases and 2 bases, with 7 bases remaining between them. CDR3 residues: CASSLGGTYEQYF. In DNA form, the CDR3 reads TGTGCCAGCAGTTTAGGGGGAACCTACGAGCAGTACTTC.

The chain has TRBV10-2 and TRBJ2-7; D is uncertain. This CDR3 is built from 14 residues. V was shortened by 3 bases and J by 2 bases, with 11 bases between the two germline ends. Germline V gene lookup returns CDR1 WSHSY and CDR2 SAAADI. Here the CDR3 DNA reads TGCGCCAGCAGTGACCCGGACCGAGCCTACGAGCAGTACTTC. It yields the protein CASSDPDRAYEQYF.

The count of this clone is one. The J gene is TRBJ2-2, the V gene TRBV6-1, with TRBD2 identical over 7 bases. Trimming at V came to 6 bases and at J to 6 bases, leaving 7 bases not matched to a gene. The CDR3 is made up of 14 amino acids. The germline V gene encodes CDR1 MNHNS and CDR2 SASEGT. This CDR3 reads CASSVLRGAGELFF. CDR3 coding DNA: TGTGCCAGCAGCGTCCTACGGGGGGCCGGGGAGCTGTTTTTT.

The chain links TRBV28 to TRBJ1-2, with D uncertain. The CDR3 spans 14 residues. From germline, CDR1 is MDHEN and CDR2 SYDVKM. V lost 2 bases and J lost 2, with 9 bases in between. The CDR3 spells CASSLPGMNYGYTF. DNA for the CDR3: TGTGCCAGCAGTTTACCGGGGATGAACTATGGCTACACCTTC.

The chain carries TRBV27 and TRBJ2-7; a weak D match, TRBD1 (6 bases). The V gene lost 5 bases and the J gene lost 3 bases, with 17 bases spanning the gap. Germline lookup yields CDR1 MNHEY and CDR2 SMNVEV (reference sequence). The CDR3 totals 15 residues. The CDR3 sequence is CASSTYREKDYEQYF. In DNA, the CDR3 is TGTGCCAGCAGTACTTACAGGGAGAAGGACTACGAGCAGTACTTC.

The CDR3 loop reads CASSAHDPGTVSGQPQHF. DNA for the CDR3: TGTGCCAGCAGTGCGCACGACCCAGGAACAGTCTCGGGTCAGCCCCAGCATTTT. This chain links TRBV6-1 with TRBJ1-5; D remains unclear. The CDR3 sequence is 18 residues long. The V end was cut by 4 bases, the J end by 6 bases, with 25 bases between. Germline V gives CDR1 MNHNS, CDR2 SASEGT.

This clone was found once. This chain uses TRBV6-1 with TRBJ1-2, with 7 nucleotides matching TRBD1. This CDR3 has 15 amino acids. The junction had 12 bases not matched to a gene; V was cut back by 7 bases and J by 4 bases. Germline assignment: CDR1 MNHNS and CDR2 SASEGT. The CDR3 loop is CASTGTARSFYGYTF. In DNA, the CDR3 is TGTGCCAGCACCGGGACAGCCCGGTCGTTCTATGGCTACACCTTC.

The CDR3 spells CASSLSGGRYEQYF. Here the CDR3 DNA reads TGTGCCAGCAGCTTGTCGGGGGGAAGATACGAGCAGTACTTC. The chain has TRBV11-3 and TRBJ2-7; 7 bases fit TRBD2. V was clipped by 3 bases and J by 4 bases; unmatched bases: 6. The germline V gene encodes CDR1 SGHNT and CDR2 YENEEA. CDR3 length equals 14 residues. Complete variable domain (other parts from reference TRBV11-3 and TRBJ2-7): EAGVVQSPRYKIIEKKQPVAFWCNPISGHNTLYWYLQNLGQGPELLIRYENEEAVDDSQLPKDRFSAERLKGVDSTLKIQPAELGDSAVYLCASSLSGGRYEQYFGPGTRLTVT.

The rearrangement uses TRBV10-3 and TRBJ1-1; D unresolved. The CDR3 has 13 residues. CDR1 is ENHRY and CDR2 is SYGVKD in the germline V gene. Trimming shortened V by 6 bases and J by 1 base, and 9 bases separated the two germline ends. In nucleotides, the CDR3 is TGTGCCATCAGGGTAGGTTGGAACACTGAAGCTTTCTTT. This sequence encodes CAIRVGWNTEAFF.

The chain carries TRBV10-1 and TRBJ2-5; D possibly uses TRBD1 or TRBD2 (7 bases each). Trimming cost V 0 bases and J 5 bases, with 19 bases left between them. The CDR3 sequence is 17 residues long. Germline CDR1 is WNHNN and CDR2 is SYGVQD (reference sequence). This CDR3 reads CASSESKGREGAETQYF. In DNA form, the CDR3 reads TGCGCCAGCAGTGAGTCGAAAGGGAGGGAGGGGGCGGAGACCCAGTACTTC.

The CDR3 loop reads CASSLSNYEQYF. The CDR3 region has the DNA TGTGCCAGCAGCCTGTCCAACTACGAGCAGTACTTC. The chain combines TRBV6-6 with TRBJ2-5; D unresolved. The assigned J gene may be wrong: the sequence end matches TRBJ2-7 better. The CDR3 is 12 amino acids. CDR1 and CDR2 from the germline V gene are MNHNY and SVGAGI (reference sequence).

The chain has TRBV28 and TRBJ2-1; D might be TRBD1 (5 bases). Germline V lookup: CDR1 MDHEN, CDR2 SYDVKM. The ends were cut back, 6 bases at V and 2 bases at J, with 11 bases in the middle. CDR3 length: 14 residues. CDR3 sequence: CASSQGWAYNEQFF. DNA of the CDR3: TGTGCCAGCAGCCAGGGATGGGCCTACAATGAGCAGTTCTTC.

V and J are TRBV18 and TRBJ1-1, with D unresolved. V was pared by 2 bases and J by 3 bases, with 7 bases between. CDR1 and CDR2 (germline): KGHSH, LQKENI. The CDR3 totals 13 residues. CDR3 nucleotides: TGTGCCAGCTCACCAAATGCGTACACTGAAGCTTTCTTT. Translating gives CASSPNAYTEAFF.

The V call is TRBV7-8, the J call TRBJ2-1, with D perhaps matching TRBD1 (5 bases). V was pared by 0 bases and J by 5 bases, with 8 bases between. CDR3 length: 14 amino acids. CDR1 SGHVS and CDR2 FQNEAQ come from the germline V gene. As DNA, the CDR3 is TGTGCCAGCAGCTTAGCCTGGGGCAACAATGAGCAGTTCTTC. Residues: CASSLAWGNNEQFF.

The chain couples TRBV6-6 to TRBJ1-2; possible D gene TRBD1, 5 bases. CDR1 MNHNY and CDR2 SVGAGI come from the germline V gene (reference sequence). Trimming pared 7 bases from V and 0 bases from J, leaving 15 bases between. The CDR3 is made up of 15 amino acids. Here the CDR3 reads CASTNPGGSNYGYTF. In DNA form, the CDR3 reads TGTGCCAGCACTAACCCGGGGGGATCTAACTATGGCTACACCTTC.

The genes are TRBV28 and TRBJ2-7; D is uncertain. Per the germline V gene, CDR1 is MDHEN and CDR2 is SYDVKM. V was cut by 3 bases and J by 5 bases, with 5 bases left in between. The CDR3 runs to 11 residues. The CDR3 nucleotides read TGTGCCAGCAGTTTGGGTGACGAGCAGTACTTC. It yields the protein CASSLGDEQYF.

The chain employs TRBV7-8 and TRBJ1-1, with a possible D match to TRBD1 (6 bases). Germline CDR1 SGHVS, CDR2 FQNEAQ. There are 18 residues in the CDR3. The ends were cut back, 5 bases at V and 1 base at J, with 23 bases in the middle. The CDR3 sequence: CASSPRNRVKGRNTEAFF. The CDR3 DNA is TGTGCCAGCAGCCCGCGGAACAGGGTGAAGGGTAGGAACACTGAAGCTTTCTTT.

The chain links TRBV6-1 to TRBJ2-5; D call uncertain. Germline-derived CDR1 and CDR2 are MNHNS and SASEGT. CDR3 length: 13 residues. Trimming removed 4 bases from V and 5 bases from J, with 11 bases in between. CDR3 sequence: CASSVSMRETQYF. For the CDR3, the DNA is TGTGCCAGCAGTGTTAGCATGAGGGAGACCCAGTACTTC.

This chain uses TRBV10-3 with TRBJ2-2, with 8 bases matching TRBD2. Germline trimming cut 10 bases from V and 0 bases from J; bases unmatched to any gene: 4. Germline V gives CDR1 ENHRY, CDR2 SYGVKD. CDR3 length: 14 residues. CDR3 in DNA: TGTGCCACCTTAGCGGGGCCGAACACCGGGGAGCTGTTTTTT. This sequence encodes CATLAGPNTGELFF.

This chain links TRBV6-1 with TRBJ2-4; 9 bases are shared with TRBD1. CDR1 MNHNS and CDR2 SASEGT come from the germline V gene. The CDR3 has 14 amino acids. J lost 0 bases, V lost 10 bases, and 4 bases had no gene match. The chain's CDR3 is CATETGGAKNIQYF. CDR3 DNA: TGTGCCACCGAGACAGGGGGAGCCAAAAACATTCAGTACTTC.

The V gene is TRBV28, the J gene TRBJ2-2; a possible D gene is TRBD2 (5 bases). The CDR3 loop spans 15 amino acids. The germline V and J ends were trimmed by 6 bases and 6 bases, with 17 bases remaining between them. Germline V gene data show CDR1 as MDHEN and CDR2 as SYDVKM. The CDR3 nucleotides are TGTGCCAGCAGCGCTACCGAGCGAGGGCCCGGGGAGCTGTTTTTT. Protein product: CASSATERGPGELFF.

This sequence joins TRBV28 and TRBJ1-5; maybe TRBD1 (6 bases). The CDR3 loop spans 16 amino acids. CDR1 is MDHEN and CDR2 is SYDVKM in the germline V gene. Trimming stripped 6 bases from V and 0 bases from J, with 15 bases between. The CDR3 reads CASRRGGPYSNQPQHF. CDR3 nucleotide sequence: TGTGCCAGCAGACGGGGGGGCCCTTATAGCAATCAGCCCCAGCATTTT.

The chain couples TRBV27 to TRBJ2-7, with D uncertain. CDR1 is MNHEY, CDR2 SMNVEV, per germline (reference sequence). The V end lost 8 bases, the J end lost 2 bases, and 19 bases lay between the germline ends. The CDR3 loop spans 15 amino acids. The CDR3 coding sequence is TGTGCCAGCTCTGGTAGAAATGGGCCTCCCTACGAGCAGTACTTC. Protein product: CASSGRNGPPYEQYF.

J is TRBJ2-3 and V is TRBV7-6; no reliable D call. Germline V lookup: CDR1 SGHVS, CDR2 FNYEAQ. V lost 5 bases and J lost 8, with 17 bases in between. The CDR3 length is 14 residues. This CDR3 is CASSMTPSVATQYF. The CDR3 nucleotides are TGTGCCAGCAGCATGACACCTTCCGTAGCTACGCAGTATTTT.

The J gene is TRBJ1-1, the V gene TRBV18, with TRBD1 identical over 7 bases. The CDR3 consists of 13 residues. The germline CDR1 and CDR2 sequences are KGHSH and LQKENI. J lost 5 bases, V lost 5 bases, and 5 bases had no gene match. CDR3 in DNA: TGTGCCAGCTCATCGGACAGGTTAACTGAAGCTTTCTTT. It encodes CASSSDRLTEAFF.

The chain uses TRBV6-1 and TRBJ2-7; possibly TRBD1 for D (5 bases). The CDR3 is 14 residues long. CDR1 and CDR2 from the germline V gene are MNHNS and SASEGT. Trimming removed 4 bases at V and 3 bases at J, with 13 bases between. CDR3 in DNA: TGTGCCAGCAGTGTGTACCAGGGTGTCTACGAGCAGTACTTC. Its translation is CASSVYQGVYEQYF.

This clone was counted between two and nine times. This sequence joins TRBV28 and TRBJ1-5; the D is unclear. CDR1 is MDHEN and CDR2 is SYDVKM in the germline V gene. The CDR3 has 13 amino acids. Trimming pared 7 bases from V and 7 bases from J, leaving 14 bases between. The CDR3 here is CASNKGGMQPQHF. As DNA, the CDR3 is TGTGCCAGCAATAAGGGAGGGATGCAGCCCCAGCATTTT.